This T cell receptor (beta chain) was identified in a study of blood T cell repertoires in COVID-19. V lost 3 bases to trimming and J lost 3 bases, with 11 bases between them. The CDR3 spans 14 residues. Per germline, CDR1 SEHNR and CDR2 FQNEAQ (reference sequence). This clone was picked up one time. The protocol was immunoSEQ multiplex PCR, while the TCRdb copy is restricted to in-frame clones and leaves out a portion. The data hold 200,000 to 250,000 clones, with over 80% observed a single time. The source of this sequence is a woman in her 70s with active or convalescent COVID-19. Sequenced material: peripheral blood. The chain is built from TRBV7-9 and TRBJ1-2; no reliable D call. The CDR3 protein is CASSLSGVDYGYTF. CDR3 sequence (DNA): TGTGCCAGCAGCTTGTCCGGGGTCGACTATGGCTACACCTTC.